This T cell receptor beta chain is from a study of control samples from healthy donors and cancer patients. This CDR3 contains 13 residues. V was cut by 6 bases and J by 1 base, with 9 bases left in between. The protocol was immunoSEQ multiplex PCR, while the TCRdb copy is restricted to in-frame clones and leaves out a portion. The sample contains over 80,000 clones, about 82% of which appear only once. This TCR was sampled from a man aged 30 to 45 in good health. The V gene is TRBV12-3 or TRBV12-4, the J gene TRBJ1-2; D ambiguous. The sample taken for sequencing was blood. The CDR3 DNA sequence: TGTGCCAGCAGCTCTTCATTTAACTATGGCTACACCTTC. This codes for CASSSSFNYGYTF.